The clone carrying this TCR beta chain was detected ten times or more. This CDR3 spans 14 amino acids. The germline V gene has CDR1 MNHNS and CDR2 SASEGT. These data are taken from a study of immune characterization of retroperitoneal liposarcoma. One entry per CDR3 protein, called by TCRdb with MiXCR from the PCR reads. The table records 5,500 to 8,000 distinct CDR3 sequences, roughly 29% of them present only once. The genes are TRBV6-1 and TRBJ2-5; 10 bases align to TRBD2. The J call is in doubt because the DNA end fits TRBJ2-7 better. The sequenced sample was tumor tissue. This receptor was obtained from a female donor with retroperitoneal liposarcoma. CDR3 in DNA: TGTGCCAGCAGTGAAAGCCTAGCGGGAGACGAGCAGTACTTC. Amino acid sequence: CASSESLAGDEQYF.